This T cell receptor beta chain was captured in a study of CD8+ T cells in alopecia areata. In the study overall: Administration of oral tofacitinib to treated patients was at 5 to 10 mg twice daily.

Following extraction, RNA underwent reverse transcription to cDNA, which served as the sequencing template. TCRdb keeps only in-frame clones here, not all; method: immunoSEQ multiplex PCR. The sample records 130,000 or so clones, around 86% being singletons. Germline V gene sequence: CDR1 SGDLS, CDR2 YYNGEE. V lost 3 bases and J lost 5; bases outside the gene matches: 14. CDR3 size: 16 residues. The sample's treatment: oral pan-JAK inhibitor, 5-10 mg twice daily. This receptor was obtained from a human donor with alopecia areata. The starting material was CD8+ T cells sorted from blood, obtained at week 4, from a patient treated with tofacitinib. The chain uses TRBV9 and TRBJ2-7; 7 nucleotides line up with TRBD2. CDR3 coding DNA: TGTGCCAGCAGCGAAGGTACGTGGGAGGGACGGGACGAGCAGTACTTC. Protein product: CASSEGTWEGRDEQYF.